This T cell receptor beta chain was retrieved from a study of shared T cell receptors in the human thymus. The method was immunoSEQ multiplex PCR; TCRdb's version includes in-frame clones alone and lacks a portion of them. Among some 660,000 clones listed, over 75% were seen once. The sample was also reused in another study, on human thymus T cells. In that study: Thymus specimens were resections from corrective heart surgery.

Sequencing was done on a sample of thymocytes. The TCR comes from a boy in the first two years of life with a congenital heart defect.

CDR3 sequence: CASSASRDRKETQYF. As DNA, the CDR3 is TGTGCCAGTAGTGCGAGCCGGGACAGAAAAGAGACCCAGTACTTC. The chain couples TRBV19 to TRBJ2-5, with 7 bases that match TRBD1. The junction had 9 bases not matched to a gene; V was cut back by 5 bases and J by 3 bases. Germline V gene sequence: CDR1 LNHDA, CDR2 SQIVND (reference sequence). The CDR3 runs 15 residues. The whole variable domain, remainder taken from reference TRBV19 and TRBJ2-5, is DGGITQSPKYLFRKEGQNVTLSCEQNLNHDAMYWYRQDPGQGLRLIYYSQIVNDFQKGDIAEGYSVSREKKESFPLTVTSAQKNPTAFYLCASSASRDRKETQYFGPGTRLLVL.